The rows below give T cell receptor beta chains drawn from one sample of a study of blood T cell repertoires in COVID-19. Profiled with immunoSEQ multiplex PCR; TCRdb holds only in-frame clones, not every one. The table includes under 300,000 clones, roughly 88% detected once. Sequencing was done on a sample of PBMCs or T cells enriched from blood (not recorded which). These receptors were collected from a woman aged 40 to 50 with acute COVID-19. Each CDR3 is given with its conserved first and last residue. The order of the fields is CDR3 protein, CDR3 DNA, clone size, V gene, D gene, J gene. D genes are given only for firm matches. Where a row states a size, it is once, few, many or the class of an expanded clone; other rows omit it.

CASILSGGSALTF TGTGCCAGCATCCTATCGGGGGGTTCAGCGCTCACCTTC - TRBV28 - TRBJ1-2
CSVAGQGYEQYF TGCAGCGTTGCGGGACAGGGTTACGAGCAGTACTTC - TRBV29-1 TRBD1 TRBJ2-7
CASSVAPGQKNTEAFF TGTGCCAGCAGCGTAGCCCCGGGACAAAAGAACACTGAAGCTTTCTTT - TRBV9 - TRBJ1-1
CASRDGQYNSPLHF TGTGCCAGTAGAGACGGACAGTATAATTCACCCCTCCACTTT - TRBV19 - TRBJ1-6
CASSVGAETQYF TGTGCCAGCAGCGTAGGGGCGGAGACCCAGTACTTC few TRBV9 - TRBJ2-5
CASSPEGGGPYEQYF TGTGCCAGCAGTCCCGAGGGCGGGGGCCCCTACGAGCAGTACTTC - TRBV6-2/TRBV6-3 - TRBJ2-7
CAIRPDRGPLVPLHF TGTGCCATCAGGCCTGACAGGGGGCCCCTCGTTCCCCTCCACTTT - TRBV10-3 TRBD1 TRBJ1-6
CASSSQGLDTEAFF TGTGCCAGCAGCTCCCAGGGACTGGACACTGAAGCTTTCTTT - TRBV7-9 - TRBJ1-1
CAISEVRGDTQYF TGTGCCATCAGTGAGGTGAGAGGAGATACGCAGTATTTT - TRBV10-3 - TRBJ2-3
CASSSIRQDEKLFF TGTGCCAGCAGTTCTATTAGACAGGATGAAAAACTGTTTTTT - TRBV7-9 - TRBJ1-4
CAEQKGQGQETQYF TGTGCCGAACAGAAGGGACAGGGGCAAGAGACCCAGTACTTC - TRBV2 TRBD1 TRBJ2-5
CASSQTSHTNTGELFF TGTGCCAGCAGCCAAACTAGCCATACGAACACCGGGGAGCTGTTTTTT - TRBV7-6 - TRBJ2-2
CASAHYRGLPNEQFF TGTGCTAGTGCCCACTATAGGGGACTTCCTAATGAGCAGTTCTTC - TRBV12-5 - TRBJ2-1
CASSLGTGDLYGYTF TGTGCCAGCAGCTTAGGGACAGGGGACCTCTATGGCTACACCTTC - TRBV11-3 TRBD1 TRBJ1-2
CSVAQGAFDQPQHF TGCAGCGTTGCACAGGGGGCTTTTGATCAGCCCCAGCATTTT - TRBV29-1 TRBD1 TRBJ1-5
CASSLGGGVSGNTIYF TGCGCCAGCAGCTTGGGCGGGGGGGTCTCTGGAAACACCATATATTTT - TRBV5-1 - TRBJ1-3
CASSPRGGLDTQYF TGTGCCAGCAGCCCTCGGGGGGGCCTGGATACGCAGTATTTT - TRBV9 TRBD2 TRBJ2-3
CASSLWTGLNTEAFF TGCGCCAGCAGCCTGTGGACAGGGCTGAACACTGAAGCTTTCTTT - TRBV5-1 TRBD1 TRBJ1-1
CASSLVGAMNTEAFF TGCGCCAGCAGCTTGGTAGGGGCCATGAACACTGAAGCTTTCTTT - TRBV5-1 - TRBJ1-1
CASSHLQGRGEETQYF TGTGCCAGCAGCCATCTTCAGGGCAGGGGGGAAGAGACCCAGTACTTC - TRBV5-8 - TRBJ2-5
CASSTQTGIDSPLHF TGTGCCAGTAGTACCCAAACAGGGATAGATTCACCCCTCCACTTT - TRBV19 - TRBJ1-6
CASSFGQGVNQPQHF TGTGCCAGCAGCTTTGGGCAGGGGGTAAATCAGCCCCAGCATTTT - TRBV5-6 TRBD1 TRBJ1-5
CASSSGGRDTQYF TGTGCCAGCAGCTCGGGGGGCCGGGATACGCAGTATTTT - TRBV7-2 - TRBJ2-3
CAWSAPTGYGYTF TGTGCCTGGAGTGCCCCGACTGGCTATGGCTACACCTTC few TRBV30 - TRBJ1-2
CASSLQGMLYSPLHF TGTGCCAGCAGTCTACAGGGAATGCTCTACTCACCCCTCCACTTT - TRBV27 - TRBJ1-6
CASGAGYTDTQYF TGTGCCAGCGGGGCAGGATACACAGATACGCAGTATTTT - TRBV25-1 - TRBJ2-3
CASSQDHRALRTGELFF TGTGCCAGCAGCCAAGATCACAGGGCCCTGAGGACCGGGGAGCTGTTTTTT - TRBV14 - TRBJ2-2
CASGDRGRGGEQFF TGCGCCAGCGGGGACAGGGGGCGCGGTGGTGAGCAGTTCTTC - TRBV5-1 TRBD1 TRBJ2-1